What follows are 27 T cell receptor beta chains derived from one specimen sequenced in a study of blood T cell repertoires in COVID-19. Only in-frame clones appear in the TCRdb table, and some are missing; sequencing was by immunoSEQ multiplex PCR. The table shows 250,000 to 300,000 clones, with approximately 87% occurring only once. Source material: peripheral blood. The receptors shown here come from a woman aged 30 to 39 with COVID-19, enrolled during active disease.

V and J are TRBV5-4 and TRBJ2-7; 8 bases line up with TRBD1. Germline-derived CDR1 and CDR2 are SGHNT and YYREEE (reference sequence). There are 14 residues in the CDR3. V dropped 3 bases and J dropped 7; count of bases not matched to a gene: 9. As DNA, the CDR3 is TGTGCCAGCAGCTCCATGGACAGGGATGGAGAGCAGTACTTC. Residues: CASSSMDRDGEQYF.

V gene TRBV4-2 combines with J gene TRBJ2-3; the D gene is possibly TRBD2 (6 bases). The germline V and J ends were trimmed by 0 bases and 5 bases, with 12 bases remaining between them. The CDR3 loop spans 15 amino acids. Germline V gives CDR1 LGHNA, CDR2 YNFKEQ. In DNA form, the CDR3 reads TGTGCCAGCAGCCAAGAGGGCGGGGTGGAAGATACGCAGTATTTT. This translates into CASSQEGGVEDTQYF.

The chain joins TRBV2 to TRBJ1-6; 10 bases are shared with TRBD1. Germline loops: CDR1 SNHLY, CDR2 FYNNEI. The CDR3 contains 14 residues. Unmatched junction bases numbered 9, after V lost 11 bases and J lost 8 bases. The CDR3 sequence: CASLRGTGDSPLHF. CDR3 coding DNA: TGTGCCTCCCTTCGGGGGACAGGGGATTCACCCCTCCACTTT.

The chain combines TRBV27 with TRBJ2-7, with TRBD2 matching 8 bases. CDR3 length: 15 residues. V lost 2 bases and J lost 0; bases outside the gene matches: 3. CDR1 and CDR2 (germline): MNHEY, SMNVEV (reference sequence). CDR3 amino acids: CASSLRGGASYEQYF. The CDR3 DNA follows: TGTGCCAGCAGTTTACGGGGGGGAGCCTCCTACGAGCAGTACTTC.

The chain couples TRBV28 to TRBJ1-2; no reliable D call. Per the germline V gene, CDR1 is MDHEN and CDR2 is SYDVKM. V gave up 2 bases and J gave up 0 bases, with 7 bases separating them. The CDR3 spans 14 residues. CDR3 in amino acids: CASSLLRANYGYTF. DNA for the CDR3: TGTGCCAGCAGTTTACTCCGGGCTAACTATGGCTACACCTTC.

The genes are TRBV11-2 and TRBJ1-2; D may be TRBD1 (6 bases). CDR1 and CDR2 from the germline V gene are SGHAT and FQNNGV. V was pared by 3 bases and J by 8 bases, with 16 bases between. The CDR3 is made up of 14 amino acids. The CDR3 loop is CASSFLEGVTGYTF. The DNA of the CDR3 is TGTGCCAGCAGCTTCCTTGAGGGGGTCACGGGCTACACCTTC.

The rearrangement uses TRBV6-1 and TRBJ2-7, with 7 bases fitting TRBD2. The CDR3 extends over 14 amino acids. V shed 1 base, J shed 5 bases, and the junction held 5 bases outside the gene matches. In germline, CDR1 is MNHNS, CDR2 SASEGT. CDR3 sequence: CASSEGISGHEQYF. CDR3 coding DNA: TGTGCCAGCAGTGAAGGGATTAGCGGGCACGAGCAGTACTTC.

V and J are TRBV11-2 and TRBJ2-1, with 7 nucleotides matching TRBD2. Germline V gene sequence: CDR1 SGHAT, CDR2 FQNNGV. Trimming took 1 base from V and 4 from J; bases not matched to a gene: 4. The CDR3 sequence is 15 residues long. Written as DNA, the CDR3 is TGTGCCAGCAGCTTAGCAGCGGGGAATTACAATGAGCAGTTCTTC. Protein: CASSLAAGNYNEQFF.

This sequence joins TRBV7-9 and TRBJ1-6, with 8 nucleotides matching TRBD1. The J segment lost 2 bases and the V segment lost 4 bases, leaving 1 base of the junction unmatched. The germline V gene encodes CDR1 SEHNR and CDR2 FQNEAQ (reference sequence). The CDR3 spans 15 residues. In DNA, the CDR3 is TGTGCCAGCAGCTGGACAGGGACCTATAATTCACCCCTCCACTTT. Its protein product is CASSWTGTYNSPLHF.

The V call is TRBV18, the J call TRBJ1-6; D ambiguous. V lost 4 bases and J 6 bases, leaving 13 bases between the germline ends. The CDR3 consists of 15 residues. Germline CDR1 is KGHSH and CDR2 is LQKENI. DNA for the CDR3: TGTGCCAGCTCACTTAGCGGACCCATTAATTCACCCCTCCACTTT. It yields the protein CASSLSGPINSPLHF.

V and J are TRBV6-1 and TRBJ2-7; 7 bases line up with TRBD1. The CDR3 has 15 residues. V was clipped by 1 base and J by 3 bases; unmatched bases: 6. Germline CDR1 MNHNS, CDR2 SASEGT. CDR3 nucleotide sequence: TGTGCCAGCAGTGAAGAGGCCAGGGGGTACTACGAGCAGTACTTC. Amino acids: CASSEEARGYYEQYF.

The chain couples TRBV16 to TRBJ1-1; D might be TRBD1 (6 bases). Per germline, CDR1 KGHSY and CDR2 FQNENV. Trimming shortened V by 3 bases and J by 0 bases, and 8 bases separated the two germline ends. This CDR3 region has 14 residues. The CDR3 sequence: CASSHRGMNTEAFF. The CDR3 bases are TGTGCCAGCAGCCACAGGGGAATGAACACTGAAGCTTTCTTT.

The V and J genes are TRBV19 and TRBJ2-7; D might be TRBD1 (5 bases). Germline CDR1 and CDR2: LNHDA and SQIVND (reference sequence). CDR3 length: 14 residues. Trimming shortened V by 5 bases and J by 2 bases, and 13 bases separated the two germline ends. The CDR3 nucleotides read TGTGCCAGTAGTCAGGGATCAGGCCCCTACGAGCAGTACTTC. Its translation is CASSQGSGPYEQYF.

This chain joins TRBV2 and TRBJ2-3; D is ambiguous. CDR1 and CDR2 from the germline V gene are SNHLY and FYNNEI. Trimming pared 9 bases from V and 5 bases from J, leaving 12 bases between. This CDR3 is built from 12 residues. The CDR3 nucleotides read TGTGCCAGGGGCCAGGCAGGAGATACGCAGTATTTT. Its translation: CARGQAGDTQYF.

The V gene is TRBV7-9, the J gene TRBJ2-7; 10 bases match TRBD1. This CDR3 contains 15 residues. The V segment lost 7 bases and the J segment 7 bases; nucleotides outside the gene matches: 13. The germline V gene has CDR1 SEHNR and CDR2 FQNEAQ (reference sequence). The CDR3 DNA reads TGTGCCAGCACCCTCCGGCGACAGGGGGCCGAGGAGCAGTACTTC. This sequence encodes CASTLRRQGAEEQYF.

This clone occurred a few times. The chain employs TRBV6-6 and TRBJ1-5; D ambiguous. V lost 7 bases to trimming and J lost 0 bases, with 16 bases between them. This CDR3 region has 16 residues. Germline V CDR1 and CDR2: MNHNY, SVGAGI (reference sequence). For the CDR3, the DNA is TGTGCCAGCACCTCCTCGAGAGAGGTTAGCAATCAGCCCCAGCATTTT. It translates to CASTSSREVSNQPQHF.

The chain joins TRBV28 to TRBJ2-5; 13 bases are a match to TRBD2. This CDR3 comprises 16 residues. Germline V gives CDR1 MDHEN, CDR2 SYDVKM. The junction had 4 bases not matched to a gene; V was cut back by 5 bases and J by 1 base. Here the CDR3 DNA reads TGTGCCAGCAGTCTACTAGCGGGGGGGCCCCAAGAGACCCAGTACTTC. As protein: CASSLLAGGPQETQYF.

At least ten counts were recorded for this clone. J is TRBJ2-3 and V is TRBV19; TRBD1 might be the D (6 bases). Trimming shortened V by 1 base and J by 14 bases, and 19 bases separated the two germline ends. CDR1 is LNHDA and CDR2 is SQIVND in the germline V gene (reference sequence). The CDR3 sequence is 14 residues long. The CDR3: CASSIAWDTQVVYF. CDR3 DNA: TGTGCCAGTAGTATAGCCTGGGACACGCAGGTGGTGTATTTT.

The chain couples TRBV7-6 to TRBJ2-2; 10 bases align to TRBD2. Germline loops: CDR1 SGHVS, CDR2 FNYEAQ. The V segment lost 0 bases and the J segment 7 bases; nucleotides outside the gene matches: 5. The CDR3 is 16 amino acids. This CDR3 is CASSLAGTSDGGELFF. The CDR3 DNA reads as TGTGCCAGCAGCTTAGCCGGGACTAGCGACGGCGGGGAGCTGTTTTTT.

The chain links TRBV19 to TRBJ1-6; D is possibly TRBD1 (5 bases). Trimming shortened V by 0 bases and J by 13 bases, and 7 bases separated the two germline ends. CDR1 is LNHDA and CDR2 is SQIVND in the germline V gene (reference sequence). The CDR3 is made up of 12 amino acids. CDR3 in amino acids: CASSIEQEPLHF. The CDR3 nucleotides are TGTGCCAGTAGTATAGAACAGGAGCCCCTCCACTTT. Supplemented by reference TRBV19 and TRBJ1-6, the full variable domain reads DGGITQSPKYLFRKEGQNVTLSCEQNLNHDAMYWYRQDPGQGLRLIYYSQIVNDFQKGDIAEGYSVSREKKESFPLTVTSAQKNPTAFYLCASSIEQEPLHFGNGTRLTVT.

This clone was counted a single time. The chain uses TRBV4-2 and TRBJ2-2; 7 bases align to TRBD2. V dropped 1 base and J dropped 4; count of bases not matched to a gene: 9. This CDR3 spans 17 amino acids. In germline, CDR1 is LGHNA, CDR2 YNFKEQ. Here the CDR3 reads CASSQVSGRGRTGELFF. The DNA of the CDR3 is TGTGCCAGCAGCCAAGTGAGTGGGAGGGGCCGCACCGGGGAGCTGTTTTTT.

This sequence joins TRBV7-2 and TRBJ1-1; 9 nucleotides align to TRBD1. CDR3 length: 17 amino acids. Trimming removed 0 bases from V and 1 base from J; junction bases left unmatched: 6. Germline V gene lookup returns CDR1 SGHTA and CDR2 FQGNSA. CDR3 residues: CASSLAGTGRENTEAFF. Written as DNA, the CDR3 is TGTGCCAGCAGCTTAGCAGGGACAGGGAGAGAGAACACTGAAGCTTTCTTT. The complete variable domain, with remaining parts taken from reference TRBV7-2 and TRBJ1-1, reads GAGVSQSPSNKVTEKGKDVELRCDPISGHTALYWYRQSLGQGLEFLIYFQGNSAPDKSGLPSDRFSAERTGGSVSTLTIQRTQQEDSAVYLCASSLAGTGRENTEAFFGQGTRLTVV.

In DNA, the CDR3 is TGTGCAAGTCGCTTTAAGCCTCACCGGGACAGGGCCTACAATGAGCAGTTCTTC. The encoded protein is CASRFKPHRDRAYNEQFF. The gene calls are TRBV12-2 and TRBJ2-1; TRBD1 was called by the table and not checked on the DNA. TRBV12-2 is recorded as a pseudogene. The CDR3 contains 18 residues.

Comments on this clone: The sample contains more than one DNA sequence encoding this CDR3. This chain joins TRBV5-6 and TRBJ2-7; D is uncertain. The V and J ends lost 1 base and 0 bases respectively, with 8 bases between them. The CDR3 consists of 14 residues. Germline loops: CDR1 SGHDT, CDR2 YYEEEE. CDR3: CASSLLYSSYEQYF. The CDR3 DNA reads TGTGCCAGCAGCTTGCTGTACAGCTCCTACGAGCAGTACTTC.

This clone was detected once. The chain uses TRBV27 and TRBJ2-7; TRBD1 matches at 8 bases. Trimming removed 6 bases from V and 6 bases from J; junction bases left unmatched: 13. CDR1 is MNHEY, CDR2 SMNVEV, per germline (reference sequence). The CDR3 loop spans 15 amino acids. CDR3 sequence (DNA): TGTGCCAGCAGAAACCCCGGGACAGGTTTCTCCGAGCAGTACTTC. Protein sequence: CASRNPGTGFSEQYF.

The chain employs TRBV3-1 (or the pseudogene TRBV3-2) and TRBJ2-3; 9 bases fit TRBD1. This CDR3 is 16 amino acids long. From germline, CDR1 is LGHDT and CDR2 YNNKEL (reference sequence). The V gene end was trimmed by 4 bases and the J gene end by 5 bases; junction bases not matched to a gene: 10. The CDR3 is CASSLRRGQGLDTQYF. The CDR3 nucleotides are TGTGCCAGCAGCCTCCGAAGGGGACAGGGTTTAGATACGCAGTATTTT.

This chain joins TRBV30 and TRBJ2-2; 8 bases are a match to TRBD2. V dropped 2 bases and J dropped 4; count of bases not matched to a gene: 9. Germline V gene lookup returns CDR1 GTSNPN and CDR2 SVGIG (reference sequence). This CDR3 comprises 16 residues. The CDR3 loop is CAWSSLAGPVTGELFF. The CDR3 DNA reads TGTGCCTGGAGTTCCCTAGCGGGTCCTGTCACCGGGGAGCTGTTTTTT.